One T cell receptor beta chain is described in this entry. In the authors' workflow: It was from reference gene primer amplification that nucleated cell counts were estimated. Only in-frame clones appear in the TCRdb table, and some are missing; sequencing was by immunoSEQ multiplex PCR. D and trimming were read from the DNA, whereas the V and J calls and clone size are those reported in that table. The sample records approximately 270,000 clones, roughly 84% being singletons. During active infection, Seattle patients enrolled and were then monitored through disease. The data belong to a study of blood T cell repertoires in COVID-19. This TCR was recovered from a human donor with COVID-19, enrolled during active disease. The donor label of this sample is uncertain. The sequenced sample was peripheral blood.

CDR3: CASSGGQDSYNEQFF. The CDR3 DNA reads TGTGCCAGCAGTGGGGGACAGGACTCCTACAATGAGCAGTTCTTC. This chain joins TRBV11-2 and TRBJ2-1; 8 positions match TRBD1. Germline CDR1 reads SGHAT; CDR2 reads FQNNGV. The CDR3 is 15 residues long. After removal of 6 bases from V and 0 bases from J, the junction contained 4 bases not matched to a gene.